The rows below give T cell receptor beta chains drawn from one sample of a study of T cells in Graves' hyperthyroidism and ophthalmopathy. One entry per CDR3 protein results from TCRdb running MiXCR on the multiplex PCR reads. The data show about half a million distinct CDR3 sequences, about 16% seen once. Sequencing used blood. These receptors were taken from a woman aged 25 to 45 with Graves' ophthalmopathy. Both conserved end residues are part of each CDR3. A D gene is named only where the DNA matches it firmly. Size is omitted from some rows. Given values are once, few, many or a class for expanded clones.

clone size	V gene	J gene	D gene	CDR3 DNA	CDR3 protein
.	TRBV4-1	TRBJ1-1	TRBD1	TGCGCCAGCAGCCTCGGACAGGGAGTAATTGAAGCTTTCTTT	CASSLGQGVIEAFF
.	TRBV19	TRBJ2-2	TRBD2	TGTGCCAGTAATAGACTAGCGGGGGTGTCCGGGGAGCTGTTTTTT	CASNRLAGVSGELFF
few	TRBV6-2/TRBV6-3	TRBJ1-1	.	TGTGCCAGCAGTTACGCGACAGAAAACACTGAAGCTTTCTTT	CASSYATENTEAFF
many	TRBV20-1	TRBJ1-1	.	TGCAGTGCTGCCCGGGGGGGTAGGGCTGAAGCTTTCTTT	CSAARGGRAEAFF
few	TRBV20-1	TRBJ1-2	TRBD1	TGCAGTGCTCAACGGGACAGGGGTTACGGCTACACCTTC	CSAQRDRGYGYTF
few	TRBV5-4	TRBJ2-5	TRBD2	TGTGCGATTAAATCGGGAGGCCTTGGAGAGACCCAGTACTTC	CAIKSGGLGETQYF
many	TRBV24-1	TRBJ2-7	.	TGTGCCACCAGTTACTCAGGGGAGGCTTACGAGCAGTACTTC	CATSYSGEAYEQYF
.	TRBV19	TRBJ1-6	.	TGTGCCAGCGCGGCGGGGGCTATCTATAATTCACCCCTCCACTTT	CASAAGAIYNSPLHF
.	TRBV27	TRBJ1-6	.	TGTGCCAGTAGGCCTCGGCGTTCCTATAATTCACCCCTCCACTTT	CASRPRRSYNSPLHF
few	TRBV20-1	TRBJ2-5	TRBD1	TGCAGTGCTAGAGATTCGGCAGGGGGCCTCGAGACCCAGTACTTC	CSARDSAGGLETQYF
many	TRBV11-1	TRBJ2-2	TRBD2	TGTGCCAGCAGCTGGGACAGATCAAGACTAGCGGCAAACACCGGGGAGCTGTTTTTT	CASSWDRSRLAANTGELFF
many	TRBV11-2	TRBJ2-7	.	TGTGCCAGCAGTTTTTCCGACGGCTACGAGCAGTACTTC	CASSFSDGYEQYF
few	TRBV7-2	TRBJ2-1	.	TGTGCCAGCAGCTTATTAAGGCCAGGGGATGAGCAGTTCTTC	CASSLLRPGDEQFF
.	TRBV7-2	TRBJ2-2	.	TGTGCCAGCAGCTCCATAGCGGTTCTTTGGGGGACCCCCGGGGAGCTGTTTTTT	CASSSIAVLWGTPGELFF
many	TRBV28	TRBJ1-3	.	TGTGCCAGCACACGAGGCGGGGGCGGTGGAAACACCATATATTTT	CASTRGGGGGNTIYF
.	TRBV20-1	TRBJ1-1	.	TGCAGTGCTAGAATTGGCAGGGTAACTTTCTTT	CSARIGRVTFF
many	TRBV30	TRBJ2-1	.	TGTGCCTGGACCCTTGGTTCGGGTTCAAGCAATGAGCAGTTCTTC	CAWTLGSGSSNEQFF
few	TRBV11-2	TRBJ2-1	.	TGTGCCAGCAGCTTAGTGAAGGACCCTATCTATGAGCAGTTCTTC	CASSLVKDPIYEQFF
many	TRBV7-2	TRBJ2-3	TRBD2	TGTGCCAGCAGCCCCACGGGGGGGCGAGGAGATACGCAGTATTTT	CASSPTGGRGDTQYF
.	TRBV6-1	TRBJ2-7	.	TGTGCCAGCAGTGAATATTCGGCTGGTTCCTACGAGCAGTACTTC	CASSEYSAGSYEQYF
many	TRBV3-1	TRBJ1-4	.	TGTGCCAGCAGCCAACAGGGACGGCGTAATGAAAAACTGTTTTTT	CASSQQGRRNEKLFF
many	TRBV2	TRBJ1-2	.	TGTGCCAGCAGTGATACCAGGGGCTATGGCTACACCTTC	CASSDTRGYGYTF
many	TRBV6-1	TRBJ2-7	.	TGTGCCAGCAGCCCAGTGGGTACTACCTACGAGCAGTACTTC	CASSPVGTTYEQYF
many	TRBV7-2	TRBJ2-7	TRBD1	TGTGCCAGCAGCGCTGCCCAGGGACAGGGCTACGAGCAGTACTTC	CASSAAQGQGYEQYF
.	TRBV20-1	TRBJ2-3	.	TGCAGTGCTACACCCACCTTGATGGATACGCAGTATTTT	CSATPTLMDTQYF
many	TRBV27	TRBJ2-1	TRBD2	TGTGCCAGCAGTTTGCGACCCGGGACTAGCGGGAGGCGGGGCAATGAGCAGTTCTTC	CASSLRPGTSGRRGNEQFF
.	TRBV7-2	TRBJ2-1	TRBD2	TGTGCCAGCAGCCAAGCTAGCGGGAGCCCCCAGTTCTTC	CASSQASGSPQFF
.	TRBV2	TRBJ2-7	TRBD2	TGTGCCAGCCACCGGCTAGCGGGAACCACCGGGACTAGCGGGAGATACGAGCAGTACTTC	CASHRLAGTTGTSGRYEQYF
.	TRBV6-9	TRBJ2-5	.	TGTGCCAGCAGTTACTTGGCCCCACGGGCCCAGTACTTC	CASSYLAPRAQYF
.	TRBV4-2	TRBJ2-1	TRBD2	TGTGCCAGCAGCCAAGAGGGAGGGGTGGTCTACAATGAGCAGTTCTTC	CASSQEGGVVYNEQFF
.	TRBV5-5	TRBJ2-1	TRBD2	TGTGCCAGCAGCCCGACTAGCGGGACGCCTTCCTACAATGAGCAGTTCTTC	CASSPTSGTPSYNEQFF
many	TRBV7-2	TRBJ2-1	TRBD2	TGTGCCAGCAGCTTAGAGGCTGTAGCGGGAGGGCAGTTCTTC	CASSLEAVAGGQFF
many	TRBV30	TRBJ2-3	.	TGTGCCTGGAGCGCTACCCCAGATACGCAGTATTTT	CAWSATPDTQYF
many	TRBV7-2	TRBJ2-4	TRBD2	TGTGCCAGCAGCCCAACGCGGGGGGTCATAAACATTCAGTACTTC	CASSPTRGVINIQYF
.	TRBV29-1	TRBJ2-1	.	TGCAGCGTTGAAGAGGTCGGGCAGTTTTATAATTACAATGAGCAGTTCTTC	CSVEEVGQFYNYNEQFF
.	TRBV9	TRBJ2-3	.	TGTGCCAGCACCCAGGTGGGGACGACCACAGATACGCAGTATTTT	CASTQVGTTTDTQYF
.	TRBV30	TRBJ2-1	TRBD1	TGTGCCTGGAGTGTTCAGGGGGCTGAGCAGTTCTTC	CAWSVQGAEQFF
few	TRBV5-8	TRBJ2-7	TRBD2	TGTGCCAGCAGCTTGGGTGGACTAGTCCGTAGTGACTACGAGCAGTACTTC	CASSLGGLVRSDYEQYF
many	TRBV19	TRBJ1-5	.	TGTGCCAGTAGTCCCAGAGGGCAGGACAATCAGCCCCAGCATTTT	CASSPRGQDNQPQHF
.	TRBV4-3	TRBJ1-1	.	TGCGCCAGCAGCCAACACTCCAAAGCCCGGCGCACTGAAGCTTTCTTT	CASSQHSKARRTEAFF
.	TRBV5-5	TRBJ1-4	.	TGTGCCAGCAGCTTGGGGCCAAACTTAACTAATGAAAAACTGTTTTTT	CASSLGPNLTNEKLFF